This entry is about one TCR beta chain. Its target is unknown. These data belong to a study of OX40 agonist ivuxolimab in advanced cancers. In the study overall: Every 2 weeks, ivuxolimab was infused into the patients intravenously at between 0.01 and 10 mg/kg. The mean age was approximately 60 years, ranging from about 23 to 79, with less than 90% of participants male. Prior anti-PD-1, anti-PD-L1 or anti-CTLA-4 therapy was allowed; 35% to 40% had some.

The CDR3 runs 17 residues. The germline V gene has CDR1 SEHNR and CDR2 FQNEAQ (reference sequence). The V and J ends lost 5 bases and 0 bases, in that order; junction bases with no gene match: 8. The assay was immunoSEQ multiplex PCR, and TCRdb's table has in-frame clones only and misses some. The data hold about 64,000 clones, with around 90% observed a single time. Study conclusions and caveats: CD8+ T cells were the subset that, on average, had more expanded clones than CD4+.

This chain joins TRBV7-9 and TRBJ1-5; 9 bases match TRBD1. The TCR comes from an adult with an advanced solid tumor such as melanoma, head and neck, liver or kidney cancer. Specimen: CD4+ or CD8+ T cells sorted from blood, collected in a trial of the OX40 agonist ivuxolimab. Here the CDR3 reads CASSHGTGPVSNQPQHF. DNA of the CDR3: TGTGCCAGCAGCCACGGGACAGGGCCCGTTAGCAATCAGCCCCAGCATTTT.